These 22 T cell receptor beta chains were sequenced from one sample in a study of identical twins. One entry per CDR3 protein, called by TCRdb with MiXCR from the 5' RACE reads. This repertoire shows over 600,000 distinct CDR3 sequences, around 20% found once; its top ten account for about 4.5%. The sample was also linked to a second study, of T cells expressing NK-cell markers.

The sample was PBMCs. The receptors shown here come from a woman younger than 30 in good health.

This rearrangement joins TRBV12-3 or TRBV12-4 to TRBJ2-3; D possibly matches TRBD1 or TRBD2 (6 bases each). The germline V and J ends were trimmed by 2 bases and 6 bases, with 15 bases remaining between them. The CDR3 is 15 residues long. The CDR3 loop reads CASSLRTGRSDTQYF. The CDR3 coding sequence is TGTGCCAGCAGTTTAAGAACAGGGAGGTCCGATACGCAGTATTTT.

This clonotype was recorded a few times. The chain has TRBV7-8 and TRBJ2-3; D may be TRBD2 (6 bases). This CDR3 has 18 amino acids. V was trimmed by 4 bases and J by 0 bases, leaving 20 bases between them. The germline CDR1 and CDR2 sequences are SGHVS and FQNEAQ. The chain's CDR3 is CASSSHRVAGRSTDTQYF. The CDR3 DNA is TGTGCCAGCAGCTCCCATCGGGTGGCGGGGAGGAGCACAGATACGCAGTATTTT.

This clonotype was recorded a few times. The V call is TRBV20-1, the J call TRBJ2-7; D remains ambiguous. The V gene's germline CDR1 is DFQATT and CDR2 SNEGSKA (reference sequence). The ends were cut back, 5 bases at V and 6 bases at J, with 17 bases in the middle. CDR3 size: 13 residues. CDR3 coding DNA: TGCAGTGCTGTAGTATTCCCAATGGCCGAGCAGTACTTC. It is translated as CSAVVFPMAEQYF.

V and J are TRBV5-1 and TRBJ1-2; no reliable D call. Trimming removed 3 bases at V and 4 bases at J, with 10 bases between. Germline assignment: CDR1 SGHRS and CDR2 YFSETQ. The CDR3 covers 13 residues. The CDR3, as DNA: TGCGCCAGCAGCTGGTACGGACCCTATGGCTACACCTTC. Amino acid sequence: CASSWYGPYGYTF. Drawing the rest from reference TRBV5-1 and TRBJ1-2, the complete variable domain is KAGVTQTPRYLIKTRGQQVTLSCSPISGHRSVSWYQQTPGQGLQFLFEYFSETQRNKGNFPGRFSGRQFSNSRSEMNVSTLELGDSALYLCASSWYGPYGYTFGSGTRLTVV.

This clonotype came up a few times. The gene calls are TRBV7-2 and TRBJ2-1, with a weak D call TRBD2 (6 bases). The CDR3 is 15 residues long. The germline V and J ends were trimmed by 5 bases and 2 bases, with 13 bases remaining between them. Germline V gives CDR1 SGHTA, CDR2 FQGNSA. This CDR3 reads CASSAGRPPYNEQFF. The CDR3 region has the DNA TGTGCCAGCAGCGCCGGGAGACCTCCCTACAATGAGCAGTTCTTC. The variable domain in full, with the rest retrieved from reference TRBV7-2 and TRBJ2-1, is GAGVSQSPSNKVTEKGKDVELRCDPISGHTALYWYRQSLGQGLEFLIYFQGNSAPDKSGLPSDRFSAERTGGSVSTLTIQRTQQEDSAVYLCASSAGRPPYNEQFFGPGTRLTVL.

The rearrangement joins TRBV5-1 to TRBJ2-2; 10 nucleotides match TRBD2. The CDR3 is 18 amino acids. Per germline, CDR1 SGHRS and CDR2 YFSETQ. The ends lost 4 bases at V and 0 bases at J; junction bases unmatched: 9. CDR3 nucleotides: TGCGCCAGCAGCCAAAGGTCACTAGCGGGGACGAACACCGGGGAGCTGTTTTTT. It translates to CASSQRSLAGTNTGELFF.

The table lists this clonotype with a few counts. This chain joins TRBV5-6 and TRBJ1-4; no clear D. Trimming left V 2 bases short and J 3 bases short, with 20 bases between. The CDR3 covers 18 residues. Germline lookup yields CDR1 SGHDT and CDR2 YYEEEE. CDR3 DNA: TGTGCCAGCAGCTTTTTCGGTTTAGGCTACGGACCTAATGAAAAACTGTTTTTT. Protein product: CASSFFGLGYGPNEKLFF.

In this sample, this clonotype turned up a few times. The chain employs TRBV4-3 and TRBJ2-7, with D tentatively TRBD2 (5 bases). V was pared by 0 bases and J by 1 base, with 13 bases between. The V gene's germline CDR1 is LGHNA and CDR2 YSLEER. This CDR3 has 16 residues. CDR3 in amino acids: CASSQDTGYRSYEQYF. The CDR3 DNA follows: TGCGCCAGCAGCCAAGATACGGGGTACCGTTCCTACGAGCAGTACTTC.

This clonotype was observed a handful of times. The chain joins TRBV20-1 to TRBJ2-3; D possibly corresponds to TRBD2 (7 bases). This CDR3 is 16 amino acids long. Deletions cut 3 bases from V and 4 bases from J, with 20 bases between. The germline V gene has CDR1 DFQATT and CDR2 SNEGSKA (reference sequence). The CDR3 is CSARGSWGGGADTQYF. The CDR3 DNA reads TGCAGTGCTAGGGGTTCGTGGGGGGGGGGCGCAGATACGCAGTATTTT.

The V and J genes are TRBV6-1 and TRBJ2-4; D might be TRBD1 (6 bases). Germline values: CDR1 MNHNS, CDR2 SASEGT. V shed 7 bases and J shed 2 bases, with 15 bases lying between them. This CDR3 contains 15 residues. The DNA for the CDR3 is TGTGCCAGCAACCAGGGGACCCTGCCCAAAAACATTCAGTACTTC. This encodes CASNQGTLPKNIQYF.

In its sample, this clonotype was seen a few times. The CDR3 loop reads CSAWSELGEQYF. The CDR3 nucleotides read TGCAGTGCATGGTCGGAGCTGGGCGAGCAGTACTTC. This rearrangement joins TRBV20-1 to TRBJ2-7; no reliable D call. This CDR3 has 12 residues. V was cut by 6 bases and J by 6 bases, with 15 bases left in between. Germline CDR1 is DFQATT and CDR2 is SNEGSKA (reference sequence).

This clonotype was detected a few times. The rearrangement joins TRBV20-1 to TRBJ2-7, with D possibly called TRBD1 or TRBD2 (5 bases each). The V end was cut by 4 bases, the J end by 0 bases, with 13 bases between. The CDR3 covers 14 residues. The germline gives CDR1 DFQATT, CDR2 SNEGSKA (reference sequence). For the CDR3, the DNA is TGCAGTGCTATCCCCGGGACGGGCTCCTACGAGCAGTACTTC. Protein sequence: CSAIPGTGSYEQYF.

The chain is built from TRBV10-3 and TRBJ2-4; no reliable D call. The CDR3 has 13 residues. The V gene's germline CDR1 is ENHRY and CDR2 SYGVKD. V was pared by 6 bases and J by 0 bases, with 6 bases between. Here the CDR3 DNA reads TGTGCCATCAGGGATCTAGCCAAAAACATTCAGTACTTC. Its translation: CAIRDLAKNIQYF.

The chain joins TRBV9 to TRBJ2-1, with D maybe TRBD2 (5 bases). Trimming cost V 1 base and J 3 bases, with 11 bases left between them. CDR3 length: 15 amino acids. From germline, CDR1 is SGDLS and CDR2 YYNGEE. In DNA form, the CDR3 reads TGTGCCAGCAGCGTAAAACAGAGGGTCTACAATGAGCAGTTCTTC. It translates to CASSVKQRVYNEQFF.

This clonotype was seen a handful of times. The chain employs TRBV5-1 and TRBJ2-4, with a weak D call TRBD2 (5 bases). The CDR3 extends over 16 amino acids. V was clipped by 0 bases and J by 7 bases, with 17 bases between them. Germline values: CDR1 SGHRS, CDR2 YFSETQ. In nucleotides, the CDR3 is TGCGCCAGCAGCTTGGATTTAGCCGGGCGCGGGAACATTCAGTACTTC. It specifies CASSLDLAGRGNIQYF.

This clonotype was picked up many times. This chain links TRBV5-1 with TRBJ2-1; 7 bases line up with TRBD2. The CDR3 has 15 amino acids. V trimming: 0 bases; J trimming: 4 bases; junction bases outside the gene matches: 4. Germline-derived CDR1 and CDR2 are SGHRS and YFSETQ. CDR3 DNA: TGCGCCAGCAGCTTGGAGCGGGGTACGTACAATGAGCAGTTCTTC. Its protein product is CASSLERGTYNEQFF.

This clonotype appeared a few times. This chain links TRBV2 with TRBJ1-1; unclear D gene. Trimming left V 7 bases short and J 3 bases short, with 6 bases between. CDR3 length: 11 amino acids. Germline CDR1 and CDR2: SNHLY and FYNNEI. The CDR3: CASTLYTEAFF. Here the CDR3 DNA reads TGTGCCAGCACTCTCTACACTGAAGCTTTCTTT.

This clonotype was seen at least ten times. V gene TRBV7-9 combines with J gene TRBJ2-1; 9 bases match TRBD2. This CDR3 comprises 14 residues. J was trimmed by 0 bases and V by 8 bases; bases with no gene match: 2. CDR1 SEHNR and CDR2 FQNEAQ come from the germline V gene (reference sequence). The CDR3: CASLSGSSYNEQFF. The CDR3 DNA reads as TGTGCCAGCCTTAGCGGGAGCTCCTACAATGAGCAGTTCTTC.

The chain combines TRBV24-1 with TRBJ2-1; 7 positions agree with TRBD2. This CDR3 region has 14 residues. V lost 1 base to trimming and J lost 7 bases; unmatched junction nucleotides: 3. Looked up from germline, CDR1 is KGHDR and CDR2 is SFDVKD. DNA for the CDR3: TGTGCCACCAGTGATTTTGTTAGCGGGAATGAGCAGTTCTTC. Protein sequence: CATSDFVSGNEQFF.

V usage is TRBV20-1 and J usage is TRBJ2-7; 12 bases match TRBD2. Germline V CDR1 and CDR2: DFQATT, SNEGSKA (reference sequence). J was trimmed by 2 bases and V by 0 bases; bases with no gene match: 8. This CDR3 contains 17 residues. The CDR3 spells CSARESLAGGHTYEQYF. The CDR3 nucleotides read TGCAGTGCTAGAGAGTCACTAGCGGGAGGTCACACCTACGAGCAGTACTTC.

There are a few counts of this clonotype. The chain carries TRBV5-1 and TRBJ2-7; unclear D gene. Between the trimmed V and J ends, which lost 4 bases and 5 bases, there was a span of 16 bases. CDR3 size: 14 residues. CDR1 is SGHRS, CDR2 YFSETQ, per germline. This CDR3 is CASSIGRYMNEQYF. CDR3 sequence (DNA): TGCGCCAGCAGCATCGGACGGTACATGAACGAGCAGTACTTC.

This clonotype has ten or more counts. This CDR3 reads CASSEDRGIQFF. The CDR3 DNA reads TGTGCCAGCAGTGAAGACAGGGGAATCCAGTTCTTC. The chain recombines TRBV6-1 with TRBJ2-1, with 7 positions matching TRBD1. The ends lost 1 base at V and 13 bases at J; junction bases unmatched: 4. The CDR3 runs 12 residues. CDR1 MNHNS and CDR2 SASEGT come from the germline V gene.